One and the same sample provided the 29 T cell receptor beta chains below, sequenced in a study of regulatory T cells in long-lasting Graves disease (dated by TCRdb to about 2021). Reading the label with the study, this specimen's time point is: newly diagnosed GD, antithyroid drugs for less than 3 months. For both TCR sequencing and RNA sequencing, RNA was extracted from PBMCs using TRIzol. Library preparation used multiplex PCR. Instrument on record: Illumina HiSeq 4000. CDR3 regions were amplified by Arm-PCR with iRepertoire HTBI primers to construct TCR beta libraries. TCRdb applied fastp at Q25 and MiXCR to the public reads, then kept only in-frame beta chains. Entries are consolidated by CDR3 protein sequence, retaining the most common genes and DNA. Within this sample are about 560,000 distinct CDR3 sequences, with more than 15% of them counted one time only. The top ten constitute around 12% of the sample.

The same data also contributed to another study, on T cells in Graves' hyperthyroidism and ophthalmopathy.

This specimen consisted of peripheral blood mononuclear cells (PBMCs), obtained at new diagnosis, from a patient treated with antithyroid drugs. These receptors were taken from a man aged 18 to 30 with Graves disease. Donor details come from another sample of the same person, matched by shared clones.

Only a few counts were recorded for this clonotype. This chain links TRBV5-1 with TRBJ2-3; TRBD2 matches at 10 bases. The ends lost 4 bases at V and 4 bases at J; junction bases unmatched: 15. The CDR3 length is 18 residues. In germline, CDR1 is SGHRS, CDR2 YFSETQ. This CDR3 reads CASSLPPGAGGRADTQYF. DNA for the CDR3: TGCGCCAGCAGCCTACCCCCGGGAGCGGGAGGGCGGGCAGATACGCAGTATTTT.

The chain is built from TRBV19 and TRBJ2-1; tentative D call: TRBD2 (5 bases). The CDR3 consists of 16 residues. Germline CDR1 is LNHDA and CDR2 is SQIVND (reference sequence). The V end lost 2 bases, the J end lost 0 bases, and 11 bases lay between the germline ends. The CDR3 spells CASSIFGGPSYNEQFF. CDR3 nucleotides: TGTGCCAGTAGTATATTTGGCGGGCCCTCCTACAATGAGCAGTTCTTC. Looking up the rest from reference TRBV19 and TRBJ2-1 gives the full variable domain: DGGITQSPKYLFRKEGQNVTLSCEQNLNHDAMYWYRQDPGQGLRLIYYSQIVNDFQKGDIAEGYSVSREKKESFPLTVTSAQKNPTAFYLCASSIFGGPSYNEQFFGPGTRLTVL.

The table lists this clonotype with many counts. The CDR3 DNA reads TGTGCCAGCAGCTTAGCTAAAGGGGGGACTAGCGGGAGTGGTAGCACCGGGGAGCTGTTTTTT. Its protein product is CASSLAKGGTSGSGSTGELFF. The chain joins TRBV11-2 to TRBJ2-2; 14 bases fit TRBD2. The germline gives CDR1 SGHAT, CDR2 FQNNGV. Germline trimming cut 1 base from V and 4 bases from J; bases unmatched to any gene: 14. The CDR3 loop spans 21 amino acids. The variable domain in full, completed from reference TRBV11-2 and TRBJ2-2, reads EAGVAQSPRYKIIEKRQSVAFWCNPISGHATLYWYQQILGQGPKLLIQFQNNGVVDDSQLPKDRFSAERLKGVDSTLKIQPAKLEDSAVYLCASSLAKGGTSGSGSTGELFFGEGSRLTVL.

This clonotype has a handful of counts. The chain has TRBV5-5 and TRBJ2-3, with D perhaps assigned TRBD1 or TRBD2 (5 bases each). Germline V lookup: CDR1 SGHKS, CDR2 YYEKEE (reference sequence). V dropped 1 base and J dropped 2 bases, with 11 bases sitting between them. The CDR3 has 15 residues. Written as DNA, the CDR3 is TGTGCCAGCAGCTTGTCGGGGCTATACACAGATACGCAGTATTTT. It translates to CASSLSGLYTDTQYF.

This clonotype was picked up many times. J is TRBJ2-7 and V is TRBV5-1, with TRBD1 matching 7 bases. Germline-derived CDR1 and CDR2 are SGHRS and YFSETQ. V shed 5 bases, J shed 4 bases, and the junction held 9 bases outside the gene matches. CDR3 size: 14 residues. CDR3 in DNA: TGCGCCAGCAGAGTCCGAGGGGGCAGTTACGAGCAGTACTTC. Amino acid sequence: CASRVRGGSYEQYF.

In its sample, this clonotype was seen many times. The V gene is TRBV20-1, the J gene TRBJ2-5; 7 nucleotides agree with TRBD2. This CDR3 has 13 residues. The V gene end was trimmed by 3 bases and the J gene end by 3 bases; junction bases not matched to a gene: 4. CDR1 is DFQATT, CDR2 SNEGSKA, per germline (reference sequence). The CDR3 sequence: CSASSAGKETQYF. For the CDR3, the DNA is TGCAGTGCTAGTTCAGCGGGGAAAGAGACCCAGTACTTC.

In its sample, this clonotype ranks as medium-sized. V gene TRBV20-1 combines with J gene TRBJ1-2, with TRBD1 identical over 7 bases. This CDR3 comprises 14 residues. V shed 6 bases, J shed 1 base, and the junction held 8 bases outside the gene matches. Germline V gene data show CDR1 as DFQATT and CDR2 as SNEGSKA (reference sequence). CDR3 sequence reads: CSAPGQPYNYGYTF. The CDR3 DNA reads TGCAGTGCCCCGGGACAGCCCTATAACTATGGCTACACCTTC.

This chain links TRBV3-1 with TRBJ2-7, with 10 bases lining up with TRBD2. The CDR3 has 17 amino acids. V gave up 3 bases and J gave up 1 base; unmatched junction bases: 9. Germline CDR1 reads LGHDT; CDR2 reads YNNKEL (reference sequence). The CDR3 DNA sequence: TGTGCCAGCAGCCAGCCTGGACTAGCGGATAATTCCTACGAGCAGTACTTC. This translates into CASSQPGLADNSYEQYF.

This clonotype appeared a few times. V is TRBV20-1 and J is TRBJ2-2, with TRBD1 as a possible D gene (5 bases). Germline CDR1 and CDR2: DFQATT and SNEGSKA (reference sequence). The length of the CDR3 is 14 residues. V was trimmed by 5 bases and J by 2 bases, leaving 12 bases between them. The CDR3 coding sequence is TGCAGTGCTGCCGCTAGGGGTAACACCGGGGAGCTGTTTTTT. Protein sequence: CSAAARGNTGELFF.

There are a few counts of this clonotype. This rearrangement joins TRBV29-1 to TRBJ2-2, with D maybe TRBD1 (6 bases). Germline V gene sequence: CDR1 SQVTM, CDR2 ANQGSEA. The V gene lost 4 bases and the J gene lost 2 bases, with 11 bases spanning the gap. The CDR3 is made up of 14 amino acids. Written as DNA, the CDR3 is TGCAGCGTTGGTACGGGACACAACACCGGGGAGCTGTTTTTT. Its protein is CSVGTGHNTGELFF.

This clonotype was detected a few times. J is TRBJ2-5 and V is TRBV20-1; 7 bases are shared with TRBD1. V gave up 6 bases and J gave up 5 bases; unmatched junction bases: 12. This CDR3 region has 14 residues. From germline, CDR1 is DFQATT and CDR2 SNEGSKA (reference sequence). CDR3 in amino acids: CSASPGGLAETQYF. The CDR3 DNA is TGCAGTGCCAGTCCAGGGGGTCTTGCGGAGACCCAGTACTTC.

Here the CDR3 DNA reads TGTGCCAGCAGCTTAGCGGGACCCCTTTACGAGCAGTACTTC. It translates to CASSLAGPLYEQYF. The genes are TRBV7-9 and TRBJ2-7; perhaps D is TRBD1 or TRBD2 (5 bases each). CDR1 and CDR2 (germline): SEHNR, FQNEAQ (reference sequence). V was trimmed by 0 bases and J by 4 bases, leaving 10 bases between them. The CDR3 sequence is 14 residues long.

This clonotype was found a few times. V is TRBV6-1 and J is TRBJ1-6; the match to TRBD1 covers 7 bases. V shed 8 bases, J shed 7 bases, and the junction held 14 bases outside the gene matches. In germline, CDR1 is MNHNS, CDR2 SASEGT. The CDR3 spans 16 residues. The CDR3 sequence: CASCRVAGTANSPLHF. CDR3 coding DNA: TGTGCCAGCTGCCGGGTGGCGGGGACAGCCAATTCACCCCTCCACTTT.

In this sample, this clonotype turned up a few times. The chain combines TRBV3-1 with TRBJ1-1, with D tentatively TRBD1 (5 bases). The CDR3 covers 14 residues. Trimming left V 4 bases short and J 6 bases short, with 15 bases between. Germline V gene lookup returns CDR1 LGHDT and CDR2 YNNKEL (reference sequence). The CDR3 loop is CASSPSRGRAEAFF. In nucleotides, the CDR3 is TGTGCCAGCAGCCCTTCCCGGGGGAGGGCTGAAGCTTTCTTT.

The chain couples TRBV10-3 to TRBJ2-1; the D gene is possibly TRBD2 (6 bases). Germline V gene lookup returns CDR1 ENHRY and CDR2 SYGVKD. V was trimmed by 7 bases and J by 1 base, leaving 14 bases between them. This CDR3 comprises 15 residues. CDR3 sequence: CAITGGGPSYNEQFF. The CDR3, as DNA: TGTGCCATCACCGGAGGAGGGCCATCCTACAATGAGCAGTTCTTC.

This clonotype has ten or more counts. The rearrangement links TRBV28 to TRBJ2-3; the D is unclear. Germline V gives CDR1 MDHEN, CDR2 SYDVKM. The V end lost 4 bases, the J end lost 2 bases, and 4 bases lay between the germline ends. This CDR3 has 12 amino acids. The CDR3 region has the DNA TGTGCCAGCAGTTCCCTCACAGATACGCAGTATTTT. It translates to CASSSLTDTQYF.

As DNA, the CDR3 is TGTGCCAGCAGCTTAGTCGGGGGCCGTAGCGGGAGGGCCGGCGGCAATGAGCAGTTCTTC. Translation gives CASSLVGGRSGRAGGNEQFF. V is TRBV7-9 and J is TRBJ2-1; TRBD2 aligns across 11 bases. This CDR3 contains 20 residues. Germline CDR1 SEHNR, CDR2 FQNEAQ (reference sequence). V was clipped by 1 base and J by 6 bases; unmatched bases: 17.

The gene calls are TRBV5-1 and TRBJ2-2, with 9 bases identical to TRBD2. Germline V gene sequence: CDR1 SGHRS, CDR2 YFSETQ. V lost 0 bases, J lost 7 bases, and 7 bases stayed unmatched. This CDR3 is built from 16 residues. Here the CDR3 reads CASSLAAGGPSGELFF. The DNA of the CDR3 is TGCGCCAGCAGCTTGGCTGCGGGAGGGCCAAGCGGGGAGCTGTTTTTT.

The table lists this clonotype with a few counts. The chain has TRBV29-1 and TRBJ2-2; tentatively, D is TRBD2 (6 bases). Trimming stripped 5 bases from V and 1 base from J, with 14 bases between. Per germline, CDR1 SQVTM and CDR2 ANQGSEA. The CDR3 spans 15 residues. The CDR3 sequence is CSVRSGGVNTGELFF. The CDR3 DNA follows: TGCAGCGTTCGCTCAGGCGGGGTGAACACCGGGGAGCTGTTTTTT.

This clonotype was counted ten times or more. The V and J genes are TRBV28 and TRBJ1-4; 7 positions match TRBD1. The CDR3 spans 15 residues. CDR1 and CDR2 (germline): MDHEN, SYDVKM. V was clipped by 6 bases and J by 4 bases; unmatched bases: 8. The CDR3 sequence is CASSSSGTVNEKLFF. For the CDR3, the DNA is TGTGCCAGCAGCTCATCCGGGACAGTTAATGAAAAACTGTTTTTT.

CDR3 residues: CASSLARSNYGYTF. For the CDR3, the DNA is TGTGCCAGCAGCCTAGCGCGCAGCAACTATGGCTACACCTTC. The chain employs TRBV11-2 and TRBJ1-2; D gene unclear. The CDR3 runs to 14 residues. Germline V gene data show CDR1 as SGHAT and CDR2 as FQNNGV. Trimming took off 5 bases at V and 2 bases at J, with 12 bases between the two ends.

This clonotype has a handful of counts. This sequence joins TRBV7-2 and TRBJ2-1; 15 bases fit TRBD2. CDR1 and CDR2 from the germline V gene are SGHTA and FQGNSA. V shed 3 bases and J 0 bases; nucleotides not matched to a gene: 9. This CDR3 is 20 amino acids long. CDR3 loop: CASSFGLAGGPVGSYNEQFF. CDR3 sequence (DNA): TGTGCCAGCAGCTTCGGACTAGCGGGAGGGCCGGTGGGCTCCTACAATGAGCAGTTCTTC.

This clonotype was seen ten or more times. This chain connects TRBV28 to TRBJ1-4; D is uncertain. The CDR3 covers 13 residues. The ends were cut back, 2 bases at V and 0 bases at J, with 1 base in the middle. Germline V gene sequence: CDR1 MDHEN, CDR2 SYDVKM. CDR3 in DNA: TGTGCCAGCAGTTTAGCAACTAATGAAAAACTGTTTTTT. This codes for CASSLATNEKLFF.

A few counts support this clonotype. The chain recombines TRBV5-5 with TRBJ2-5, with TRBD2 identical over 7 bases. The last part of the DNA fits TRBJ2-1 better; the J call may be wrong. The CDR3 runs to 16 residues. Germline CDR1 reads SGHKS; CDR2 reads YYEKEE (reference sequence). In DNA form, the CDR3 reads TGTGCCAGCAGCTACCCAACGGTGGGGGGGGTCGATGAGCAGTTCTTC. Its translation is CASSYPTVGGVDEQFF.

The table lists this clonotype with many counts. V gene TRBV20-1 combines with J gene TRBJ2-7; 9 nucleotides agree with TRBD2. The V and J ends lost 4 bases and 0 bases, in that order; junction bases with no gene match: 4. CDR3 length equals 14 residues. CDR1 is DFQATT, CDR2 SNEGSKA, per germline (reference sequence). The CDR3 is CSAMASGISYEQYF. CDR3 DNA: TGCAGTGCTATGGCTAGCGGGATCTCCTACGAGCAGTACTTC.

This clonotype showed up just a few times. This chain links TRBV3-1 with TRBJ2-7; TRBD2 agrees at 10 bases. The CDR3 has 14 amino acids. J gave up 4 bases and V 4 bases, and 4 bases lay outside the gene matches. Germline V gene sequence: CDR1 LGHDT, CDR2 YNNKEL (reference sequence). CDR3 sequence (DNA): TGTGCCAGCAGCCCGGGGACTAGCGAGTACGAGCAGTACTTC. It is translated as CASSPGTSEYEQYF.

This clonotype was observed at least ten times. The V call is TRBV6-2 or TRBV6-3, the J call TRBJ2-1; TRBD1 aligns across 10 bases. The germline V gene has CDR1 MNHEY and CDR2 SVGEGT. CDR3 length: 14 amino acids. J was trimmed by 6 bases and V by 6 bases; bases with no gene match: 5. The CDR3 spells CASSGRDRGNEQFF. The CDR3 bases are TGTGCCAGCAGCGGCCGGGACAGGGGCAATGAGCAGTTCTTC.

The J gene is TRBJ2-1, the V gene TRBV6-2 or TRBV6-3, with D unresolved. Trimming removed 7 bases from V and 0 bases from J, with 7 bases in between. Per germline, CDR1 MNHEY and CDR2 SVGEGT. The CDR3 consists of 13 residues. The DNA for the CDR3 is TGTGCCAGCAATAAGGGCTCCTACAATGAGCAGTTCTTC. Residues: CASNKGSYNEQFF.

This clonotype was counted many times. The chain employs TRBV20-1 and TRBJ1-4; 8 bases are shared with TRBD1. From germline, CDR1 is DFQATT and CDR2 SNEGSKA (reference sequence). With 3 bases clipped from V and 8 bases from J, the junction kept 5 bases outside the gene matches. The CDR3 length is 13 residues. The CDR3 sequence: CSASGQGYEKLFF. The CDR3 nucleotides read TGCAGTGCTAGCGGACAGGGATACGAAAAACTGTTTTTT.